This note documents a single T cell receptor (beta chain) sequence. The source of the sample is a study of T cell repertoires in ileal Crohn's disease. V dropped 2 bases and J dropped 5 bases, with 15 bases sitting between them. Germline lookup yields CDR1 SNHLY and CDR2 FYNNEI. The CDR3 runs 15 residues. Generated by immunoSEQ multiplex PCR, the TCRdb table keeps only in-frame clones and is missing some. Of tens of thousands of clones listed, 80% to 85% are singletons. Eligibility required adulthood, ileal or ileocolonic Crohn's disease and indicated ileocolonic resection. The receptor comes from an adult with Crohn's disease. The sample taken for sequencing was ileal tissue. The V call is TRBV2, the J call TRBJ2-5; D might be TRBD2 (7 bases). The CDR3 nucleotides are TGTGCCAGCAGTGAATTGACGGGGGGCCCTGAGACCCAGTACTTC. It translates to CASSELTGGPETQYF.